This TCR beta chain originates from a study of T-cell reconstitution after alpha-beta-depleted transplantation in children. Study conclusions and caveats: Elevated TCRbeta diversity at day 60 was traced, in some patients, to surviving recipient T cells and thymic progenitors. One year post-transplant, T-cell counts and diversity were largely derived from T cells produced anew. At around two months after transplant, the alpha-beta T cells were reportedly derived from several hundred expanded clones that came from non-depleted graft cells.

TCRbeta library preparation incorporated unique molecular identifiers. TCRdb redid the calling of the PCR reads with MiXCR, one entry per CDR3 protein. The data contain almost 250,000 distinct CDR3 sequences, about a quarter of them seen just once; the ten biggest clones take up about 2.6%. V trimming: 0 bases; J trimming: 4 bases; junction bases outside the gene matches: 5. CDR1 and CDR2 from the germline V gene are LGHNA and YNFKEQ. CDR3 length: 16 amino acids. This clonotype was counted many times. Its antigen is as yet unknown. This specimen was PBMCs, taken before TCRalphabeta/CD19-depleted stem cell transplant. This sequence originates from a girl aged 2 to 9 with Fanconi anemia, due to receive a stem cell transplant. The chain recombines TRBV4-2 with TRBJ1-4; 7 nucleotides align to TRBD1. CDR3 in DNA: TGTGCCAGCAGCCAAGATCAGGGACAGTTTAATGAAAAACTGTTTTTT. Translated, it gives CASSQDQGQFNEKLFF.